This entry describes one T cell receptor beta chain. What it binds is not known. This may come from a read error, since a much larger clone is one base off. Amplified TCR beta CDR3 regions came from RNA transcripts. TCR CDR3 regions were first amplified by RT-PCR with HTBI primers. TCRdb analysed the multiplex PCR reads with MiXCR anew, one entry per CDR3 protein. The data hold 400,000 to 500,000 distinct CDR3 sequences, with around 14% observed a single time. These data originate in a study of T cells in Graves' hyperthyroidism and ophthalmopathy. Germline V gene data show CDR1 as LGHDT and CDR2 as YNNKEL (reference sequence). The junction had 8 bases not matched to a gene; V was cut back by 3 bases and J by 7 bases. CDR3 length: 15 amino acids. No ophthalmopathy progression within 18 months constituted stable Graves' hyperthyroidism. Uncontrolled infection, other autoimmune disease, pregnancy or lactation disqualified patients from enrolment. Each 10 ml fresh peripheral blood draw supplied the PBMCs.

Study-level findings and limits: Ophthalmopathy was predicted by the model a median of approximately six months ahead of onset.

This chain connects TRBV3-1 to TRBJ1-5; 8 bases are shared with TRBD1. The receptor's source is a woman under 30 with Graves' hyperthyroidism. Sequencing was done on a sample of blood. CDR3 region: CASSHDRGVRQPQHF. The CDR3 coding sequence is TGTGCCAGCAGCCACGACAGGGGAGTTCGGCAGCCCCAGCATTTT.